What follows is one TCR delta chain and its context. This sample stems from a study of gamma-delta T cells after stem cell transplantation. TCRdb reanalyzed the RT-PCR reads using CATT. The table lists 13,000 to 15,000 delta-chain clones, roughly 30% of them singletons. The V gene end was trimmed by 1 base and the J gene end by 0 bases; junction bases not matched to a gene: 13. The germline gives CDR1 GEAIGNYY, CDR2 EKD. This CDR3 comprises 19 residues. Sequencing used gamma-delta T cells. The V call is TRDV2, the J call TRDJ1; 10 positions agree with TRDD3. The sequence was collected from a human donor. It is not recorded whose cells these are; they may come from a transplant donor. The chain's CDR3 is CACDTGGYSRGQNTDKLIF. CDR3 nucleotides: TGTGCCTGTGACACTGGGGGATACAGTCGGGGACAAAACACCGATAAACTCATCTTT.